This T cell receptor beta chain was sequenced during a study of radiotherapy plus CTLA-4 blockade in lung cancer. Germline CDR1 reads LNHDA; CDR2 reads SQIVND (reference sequence). This CDR3 comprises 15 residues. V was cut by 6 bases and J by 11 bases, with 25 bases left in between. This table comes from immunoSEQ multiplex PCR, and its TCRdb copy is limited to in-frame clones, with some not included. The sample has about 68,000 clones, around three quarters seen once. The chain links TRBV19 to TRBJ1-1; D unclear. This receptor was obtained from a human donor with non-small cell lung cancer who had a complete response to radiotherapy plus ipilimumab. The sequenced sample was peripheral blood, obtained from a patient treated with radiotherapy plus ipilimumab. CDR3 nucleotide sequence: TGTGCCAGTAGCCGAGACGTGGAGGGTGTCGGACGGGCTTTCTTT. Its protein product is CASSRDVEGVGRAFF.